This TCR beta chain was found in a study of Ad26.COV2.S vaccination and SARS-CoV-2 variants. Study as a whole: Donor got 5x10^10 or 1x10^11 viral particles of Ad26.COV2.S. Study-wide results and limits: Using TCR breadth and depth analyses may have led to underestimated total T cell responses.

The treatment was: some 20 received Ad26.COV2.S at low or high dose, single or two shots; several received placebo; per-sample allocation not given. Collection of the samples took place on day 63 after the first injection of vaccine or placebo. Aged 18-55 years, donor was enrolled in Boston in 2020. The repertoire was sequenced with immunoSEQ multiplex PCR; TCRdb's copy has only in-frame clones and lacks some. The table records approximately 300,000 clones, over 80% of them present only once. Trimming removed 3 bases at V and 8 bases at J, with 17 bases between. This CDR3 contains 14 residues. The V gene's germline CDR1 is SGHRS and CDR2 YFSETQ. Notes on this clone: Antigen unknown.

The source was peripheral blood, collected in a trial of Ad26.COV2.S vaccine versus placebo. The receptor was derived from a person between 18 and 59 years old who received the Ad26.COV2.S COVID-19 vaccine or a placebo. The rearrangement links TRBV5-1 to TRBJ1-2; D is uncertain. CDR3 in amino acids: CASSSQVQVEGYTF. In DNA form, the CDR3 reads TGCGCCAGCAGCTCCCAGGTTCAGGTGGAGGGCTACACCTTC.